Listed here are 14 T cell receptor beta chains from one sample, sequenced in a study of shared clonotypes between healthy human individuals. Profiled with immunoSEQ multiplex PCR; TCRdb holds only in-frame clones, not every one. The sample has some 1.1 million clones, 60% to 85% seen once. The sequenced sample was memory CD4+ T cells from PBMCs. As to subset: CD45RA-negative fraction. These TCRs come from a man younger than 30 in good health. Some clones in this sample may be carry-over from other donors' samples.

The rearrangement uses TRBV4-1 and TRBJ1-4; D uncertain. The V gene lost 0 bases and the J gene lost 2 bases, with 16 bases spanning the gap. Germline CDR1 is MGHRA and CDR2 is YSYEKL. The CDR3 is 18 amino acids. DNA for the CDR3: TGCGCCAGCAGCCAAGATATCTGGAATCCGGGCACTAATGAAAAACTGTTTTTT. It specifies CASSQDIWNPGTNEKLFF.

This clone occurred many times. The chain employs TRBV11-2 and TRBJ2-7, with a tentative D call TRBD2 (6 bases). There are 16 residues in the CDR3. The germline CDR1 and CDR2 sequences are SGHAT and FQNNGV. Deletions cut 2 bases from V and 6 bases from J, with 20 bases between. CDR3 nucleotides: TGTGCCAGCAGCTTAAGGCATGCGCGGGATTCGGGCGAGCAGTACTTC. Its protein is CASSLRHARDSGEQYF.

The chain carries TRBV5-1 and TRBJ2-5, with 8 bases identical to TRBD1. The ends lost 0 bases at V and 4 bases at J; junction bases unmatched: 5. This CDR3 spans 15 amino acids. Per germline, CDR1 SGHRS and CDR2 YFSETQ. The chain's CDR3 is CASSLARTGGETQYF. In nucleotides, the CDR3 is TGCGCCAGCAGCTTGGCTCGCACAGGGGGAGAGACCCAGTACTTC.

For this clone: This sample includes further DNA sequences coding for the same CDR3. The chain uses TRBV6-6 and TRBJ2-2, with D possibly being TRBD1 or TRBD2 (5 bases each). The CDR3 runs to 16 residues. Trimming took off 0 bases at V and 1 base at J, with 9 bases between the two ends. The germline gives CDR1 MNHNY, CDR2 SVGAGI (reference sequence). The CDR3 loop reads CASSYSPGQNTGELFF. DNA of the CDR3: TGTGCCAGCAGTTACTCGCCGGGGCAGAACACCGGGGAGCTGTTTTTT.

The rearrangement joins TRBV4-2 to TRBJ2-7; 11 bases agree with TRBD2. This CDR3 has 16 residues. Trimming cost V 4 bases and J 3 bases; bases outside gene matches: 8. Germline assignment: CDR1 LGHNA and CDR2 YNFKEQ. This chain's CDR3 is CASSPVAGGPDYEQYF. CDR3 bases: TGTGCCAGCAGCCCTGTAGCGGGAGGGCCCGACTACGAGCAGTACTTC.

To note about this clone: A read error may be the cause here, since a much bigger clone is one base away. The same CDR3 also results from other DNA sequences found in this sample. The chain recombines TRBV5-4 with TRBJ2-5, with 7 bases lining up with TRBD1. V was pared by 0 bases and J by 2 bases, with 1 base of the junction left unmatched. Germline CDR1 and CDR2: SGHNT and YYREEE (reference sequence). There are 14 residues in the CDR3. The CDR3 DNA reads TGTGCCAGCAGCTTGGGACAGGGTCAAGAGACCCAGTACTTC. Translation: CASSLGQGQETQYF. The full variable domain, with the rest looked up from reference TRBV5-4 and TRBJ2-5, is ETGVTQSPTHLIKTRGQQVTLRCSSQSGHNTVSWYQQALGQGPQFIFQYYREEENGRGNFPPRFSGLQFPNYSSELNVNALELDDSALYLCASSLGQGQETQYFGPGTRLLVL.

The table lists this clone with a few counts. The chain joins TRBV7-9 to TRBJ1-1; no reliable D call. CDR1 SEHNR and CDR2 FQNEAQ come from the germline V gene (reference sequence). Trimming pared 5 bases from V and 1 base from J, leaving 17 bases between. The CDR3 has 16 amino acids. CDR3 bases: TGTGCCAGCAGCCCGACCCCGTGGGCTGGGAACACTGAAGCTTTCTTT. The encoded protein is CASSPTPWAGNTEAFF.

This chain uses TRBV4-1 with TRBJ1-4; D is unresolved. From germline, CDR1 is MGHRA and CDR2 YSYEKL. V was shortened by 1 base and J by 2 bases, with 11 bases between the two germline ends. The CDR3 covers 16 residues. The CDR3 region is CASSQGLGSTNEKLFF. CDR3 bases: TGCGCCAGCAGCCAAGGTTTGGGATCCACTAATGAAAAACTGTTTTTT.

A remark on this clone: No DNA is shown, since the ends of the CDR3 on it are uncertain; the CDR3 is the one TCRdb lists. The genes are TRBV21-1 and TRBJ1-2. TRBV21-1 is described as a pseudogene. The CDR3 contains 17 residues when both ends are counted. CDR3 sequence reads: CASSKDGVGGGNYGYTF.

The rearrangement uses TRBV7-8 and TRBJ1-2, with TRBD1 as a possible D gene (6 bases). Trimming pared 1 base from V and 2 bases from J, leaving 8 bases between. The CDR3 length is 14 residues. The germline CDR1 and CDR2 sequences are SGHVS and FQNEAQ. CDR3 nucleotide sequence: TGTGCCAGCAGCTTAGGTCAGGGGAACTATGGCTACACCTTC. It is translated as CASSLGQGNYGYTF.

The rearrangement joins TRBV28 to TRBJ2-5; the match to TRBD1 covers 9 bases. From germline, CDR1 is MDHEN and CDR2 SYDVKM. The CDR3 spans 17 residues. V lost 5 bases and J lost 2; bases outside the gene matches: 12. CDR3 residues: CASSPGQGRVDQETQYF. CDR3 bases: TGTGCCAGCAGTCCGGGACAGGGTAGAGTGGATCAAGAGACCCAGTACTTC. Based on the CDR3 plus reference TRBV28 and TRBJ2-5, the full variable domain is DVKVTQSSRYLVKRTGEKVFLECVQDMDHENMFWYRQDPGLGLRLIYFSYDVKMKEKGDIPEGYSVSREKKERFSLILESASTNQTSMYLCASSPGQGRVDQETQYFGPGTRLLVL.

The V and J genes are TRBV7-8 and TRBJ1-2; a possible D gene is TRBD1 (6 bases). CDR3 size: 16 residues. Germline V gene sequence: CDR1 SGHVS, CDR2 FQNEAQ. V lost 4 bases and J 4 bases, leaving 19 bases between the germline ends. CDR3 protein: CASSSKSGQGIYGYTF. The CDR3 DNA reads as TGTGCCAGCAGCTCCAAAAGCGGGCAGGGGATCTATGGCTACACCTTC.

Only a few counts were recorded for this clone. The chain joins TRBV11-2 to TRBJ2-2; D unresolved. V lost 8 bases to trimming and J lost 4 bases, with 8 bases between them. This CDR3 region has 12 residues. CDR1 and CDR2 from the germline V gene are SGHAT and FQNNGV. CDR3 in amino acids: CASGRPTGELFF. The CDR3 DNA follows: TGTGCCAGCGGACGGCCCACCGGGGAGCTGTTTTTT.

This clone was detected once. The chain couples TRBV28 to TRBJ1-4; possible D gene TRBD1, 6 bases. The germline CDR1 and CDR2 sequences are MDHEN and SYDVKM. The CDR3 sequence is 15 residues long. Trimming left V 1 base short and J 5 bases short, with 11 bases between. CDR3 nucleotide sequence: TGTGCCAGCAGTTTATTAGGACAGCTAAATGAAAAACTGTTTTTT. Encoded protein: CASSLLGQLNEKLFF.